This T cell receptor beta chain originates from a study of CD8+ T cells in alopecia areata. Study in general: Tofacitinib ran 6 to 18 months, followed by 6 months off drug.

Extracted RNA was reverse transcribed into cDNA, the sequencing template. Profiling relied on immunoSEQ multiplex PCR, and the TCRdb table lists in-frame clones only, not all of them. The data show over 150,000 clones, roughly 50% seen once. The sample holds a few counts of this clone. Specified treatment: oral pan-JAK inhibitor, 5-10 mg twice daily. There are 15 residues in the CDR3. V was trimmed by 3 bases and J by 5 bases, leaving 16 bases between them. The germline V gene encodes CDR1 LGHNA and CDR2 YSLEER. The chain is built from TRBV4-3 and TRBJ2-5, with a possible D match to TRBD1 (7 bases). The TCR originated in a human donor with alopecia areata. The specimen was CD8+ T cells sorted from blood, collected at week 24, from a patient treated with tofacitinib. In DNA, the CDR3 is TGCGCCAGCAGCCAGGAATGGACAGGAGGGGAGACCCAGTACTTC. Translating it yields CASSQEWTGGETQYF.